This TCR beta chain was captured by sequencing in a study of cytomegalovirus exposure and HLA in healthy donors. Trimming removed 1 base from V and 7 bases from J; junction bases left unmatched: 3. CDR1 GTSNPN and CDR2 SVGIG come from the germline V gene (reference sequence). The CDR3 runs 13 residues. Sequencing used immunoSEQ multiplex PCR; TCRdb keeps in-frame clones, though not all of them. Among hundreds of thousands of clones listed, roughly 88% were seen once. As regards this clone: Antigen specificity is unknown.

Whole-study results and caveats: As confirmed in vitro, a few CMV-associated chains were specific for CMV antigens. Subsequent analysis of the 100 to 150 validation repertoires found a tendency for first-cohort TCR clusters to co-occur.

V usage is TRBV30 and J usage is TRBJ1-2, with 10 bases identical to TRBD1. The specimen sequenced was PBMCs. This receptor was obtained from a woman aged 18-29 years in good health and CMV-seronegative. CDR3 loop: CAWSGGQGFGYTF. CDR3 in DNA: TGTGCCTGGAGTGGGGGACAGGGGTTTGGCTACACCTTC.